This paragraph covers one T cell receptor beta chain sequence. Antigen unknown. Profiling relied on immunoSEQ multiplex PCR, and the TCRdb table lists in-frame clones only, not all of them. The table lists some 130,000 clones, 90% to 95% of them singletons, with approximately 6.8% in the top ten. The entry originates in a study of T cell responses to AZD1222 COVID-19 vaccine. Study-level findings and limits: Close to half of all spike-specific TCRs reportedly target regions of the variants that are unmutated.

Second-dose timings of about 4 or about 12 weeks were pooled. CDR1 and CDR2 (germline): MNHEY, SMNVEV (reference sequence). V lost 2 bases and J lost 7, with 9 bases in between. CDR3 length: 13 amino acids. This TCR derives from an adult who received the AZD1222 COVID-19 vaccine. The V and J genes are TRBV27 and TRBJ1-3; no clear D gene. Sequenced material: peripheral blood, taken 28 days after the second AZD1222 dose. In nucleotides, the CDR3 is TGTGCCAGCAGTTTAATGTGGGGTAACACCATATATTTT. It codes for CASSLMWGNTIYF.